The entry below describes one TCR beta chain. Its antigen is not identified. The data were produced by immunoSEQ multiplex PCR, yet TCRdb's version contains in-frame clones alone and is incomplete. The data hold over 400,000 clones, with approximately 89% observed a single time. Treatment specified: 19 received Ad26.COV2.S at low or high dose, single or two shots; 5 received placebo; per-sample allocation not given. Samples came from day 63 after the first vaccine or placebo injection. The data are from a study of Ad26.COV2.S vaccination and SARS-CoV-2 variants. Study-level findings and limits: Vaccinees reportedly had broad spike-specific CD8+ and CD4+ T cell responses.

The CDR3 runs 16 residues. CDR1 and CDR2 from the germline V gene are SGHAT and FQNNGV. With V trimmed by 6 bases and J by 2 bases, 12 bases remained unmatched. The sample consisted of peripheral blood, taken in a trial of Ad26.COV2.S vaccine versus placebo. The chain employs TRBV11-2 and TRBJ1-2; 7 nucleotides match TRBD1. This receptor was identified in a person between 18 and 65 years old who received the Ad26.COV2.S COVID-19 vaccine or a placebo. CDR3 residues: CASSLSGTQGNYGYTF. The CDR3 nucleotides read TGTGCCAGCAGTCTATCCGGTACACAGGGGAACTATGGCTACACCTTC.